This T cell receptor beta chain originates from a study of cytomegalovirus exposure and HLA in healthy donors. 60 Vbeta and 13 Jbeta primers were used in PCR. Profiled with immunoSEQ multiplex PCR; TCRdb holds only in-frame clones, not every one. The repertoire holds 180,000 or so clones, around 80% seen once, with around 1.4% in the top ten. To note about this clone: The target antigen is unknown.

Study-wide results and limits: A cluster of highly shared sequence variants was likely a sequencing artifact. A later analysis linked a missense DCLRE1C variant to TCR beta V- and J-gene trimming. It was 164 TCR beta chains that were listed as cytomegalovirus-associated.

The sequenced sample consisted of PBMCs. This clonotype originated in a girl aged 5-17 years in good health and CMV-seropositive.

This CDR3 reads CASSPGTGEMRNEQYF. The CDR3 DNA reads TGCGCCAGCAGCCCCGGGACTGGGGAAATGAGAAACGAGCAGTACTTC. The chain joins TRBV5-1 to TRBJ2-7; D possibly corresponds to TRBD2 (6 bases). The CDR3 extends over 16 amino acids. V lost 4 bases, J lost 5 bases, and 22 bases lay in between. The germline V gene encodes CDR1 SGHRS and CDR2 YFSETQ.